This T cell receptor beta chain was captured in a study of cytomegalovirus exposure and HLA in healthy donors. Whole-study context: Researchers found that just over 80% of 350 to 500 genotyped donors fell within the Caucasian-associated ancestry cluster.

PCR was performed using 60 Vbeta and 13 Jbeta primers. This table comes from immunoSEQ multiplex PCR, and its TCRdb copy is limited to in-frame clones, with some not included. This table holds over 150,000 clones, over 70% found once. V was trimmed by 8 bases and J by 1 base, leaving 11 bases between them. Germline assignment: CDR1 SGHVS and CDR2 FQNEAQ. This CDR3 spans 13 amino acids. This clone was seen only a few times. This clonotype was sampled from a male donor in good health and CMV-seropositive. This chain uses TRBV7-8 with TRBJ1-1; no definite D call. What was sequenced was PBMCs. The CDR3 bases are TGTGCCAGCCGGGAGGGTTCGAACACTGAAGCTTTCTTT. This encodes CASREGSNTEAFF.